This T cell receptor (beta chain) stems from a study of shared clonotypes between healthy human individuals. Overall study results and limits: Some clonotypes were shared by all four sorted-subset donors, while others were not shared. The non-shared ones had lower generation probabilities than the shared ones. It was expected that sequencing depth would affect clonotype sharing among donors. Naive subsets typically showed greater estimated richness than memory subsets.

Notes on this clone: As yet, its antigen is unknown. This specimen includes other DNA sequences encoding the same CDR3.

The naive CD8 population came from CD45RO-negative cells selected for CCR7, without terminally differentiated effector memory CD45RA+ cells. The CDR3 totals 14 residues. Germline loops: CDR1 MNHNY, CDR2 SVGAGI (reference sequence). The trim removed 0 bases at V and 5 bases at J, leaving 2 bases unmatched. Libraries were prepared by immunoSEQ multiplex PCR; TCRdb keeps only in-frame clonotypes and omits some of them. Among 1.5 million to 2.5 million clones listed, about 95% were seen once. The chain carries TRBV6-6 and TRBJ2-7; 9 bases align to TRBD1. The sequence was collected from a man between 18 and 35 years old in good health. Sequencing was performed on naive CD8+ T cells sorted from blood. In nucleotides, the CDR3 is TGTGCCAGCAGTTACTCTACAGGGGGCAACGAGCAGTACTTC. Its protein product is CASSYSTGGNEQYF.